This T cell receptor (beta chain) emerged from a study of cytomegalovirus exposure and HLA in healthy donors. Broader study findings: Another analysis was done later, and it associated fewer than 20,000 TCR beta sequences with HLA alleles at 0.05 false discovery rate.

Turning to this clone: The antigen is undetermined.

The PCR had 60 Vbeta and 13 Jbeta primers. Using immunoSEQ multiplex PCR, the repertoire was profiled, and TCRdb retains in-frame clones only, with some absent. The sample has 150,000 to 200,000 clones; about 81% are singletons. The CDR3 loop spans 16 amino acids. The germline V gene has CDR1 SGHVS and CDR2 FQNEAQ. J lost 5 bases, V lost 4 bases, and 4 bases had no gene match. The chain is built from TRBV7-8 and TRBJ2-3, with 15 bases aligning to TRBD2. Sequencing used PBMCs. The origin of this receptor is a girl between 5 and 17 years old in good health and CMV-seropositive. The chain's CDR3 is CASSSRTSGGVDTQYF. DNA for the CDR3: TGTGCCAGCAGCTCGCGGACTAGCGGGGGGGTAGATACGCAGTATTTT.